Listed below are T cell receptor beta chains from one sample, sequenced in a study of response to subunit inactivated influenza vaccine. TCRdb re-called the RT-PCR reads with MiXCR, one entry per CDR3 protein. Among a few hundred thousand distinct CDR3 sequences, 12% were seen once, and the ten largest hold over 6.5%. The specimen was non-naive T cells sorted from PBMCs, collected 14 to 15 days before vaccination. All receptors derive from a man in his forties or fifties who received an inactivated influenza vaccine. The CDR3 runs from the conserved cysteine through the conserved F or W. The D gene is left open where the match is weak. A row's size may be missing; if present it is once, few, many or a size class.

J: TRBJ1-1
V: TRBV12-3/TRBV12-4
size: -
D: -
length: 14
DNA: TGTGCCAGCAGGGTAACAGGGTGGAACACTGAAGCTTTCTTT
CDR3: CASRVTGWNTEAFF

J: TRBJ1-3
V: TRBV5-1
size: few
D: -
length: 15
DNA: TGCGCCAGCAGCTCGGGGACGAGTCCTGGAAACACCATATATTTT
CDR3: CASSSGTSPGNTIYF

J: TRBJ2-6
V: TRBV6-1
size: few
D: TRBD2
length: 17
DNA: TGTGCCAGCAGTCTGACTAGCGGGGCCTCTGGGGCCAACGTCCTGACTTTC
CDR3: CASSLTSGASGANVLTF

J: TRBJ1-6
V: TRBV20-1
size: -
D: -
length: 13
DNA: TGCAGTTCGTACAGCCTTAATAATTCACCCCTCCACTTT
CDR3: CSSYSLNNSPLHF

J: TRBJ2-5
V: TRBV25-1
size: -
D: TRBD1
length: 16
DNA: TGTGCCAGCAGTGAATTTTTGGGACAGGGGGTTGAGACCCAGTACTTC
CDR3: CASSEFLGQGVETQYF

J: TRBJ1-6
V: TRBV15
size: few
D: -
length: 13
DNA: TGTGCCACCAGCAGAGGGACTAATTCACCCCTCCACTTT
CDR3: CATSRGTNSPLHF

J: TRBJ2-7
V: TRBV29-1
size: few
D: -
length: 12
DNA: TGCAGCGTTGTCATAGATTCCTACGAGCAGTACTTC
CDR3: CSVVIDSYEQYF

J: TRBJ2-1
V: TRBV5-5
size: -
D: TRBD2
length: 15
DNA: TGTGCCAGCAGCCCTCTAGTTATGCGGGAGTCTGAGCAGTTCTTC
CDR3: CASSPLVMRESEQFF

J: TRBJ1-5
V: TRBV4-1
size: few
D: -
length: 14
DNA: TGCGCCAGCAGCCAAGATCATGGCAATCAGCCCCAGCATTTT
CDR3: CASSQDHGNQPQHF

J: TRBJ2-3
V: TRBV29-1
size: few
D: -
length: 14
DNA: TGCAGCGTTGATACCGGGGGGCAGGGAGATACGCAGTATTTT
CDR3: CSVDTGGQGDTQYF

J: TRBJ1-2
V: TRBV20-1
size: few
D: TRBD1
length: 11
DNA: TGCAGTGGACAGGGGAATGGGGGCTACACCTTC
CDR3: CSGQGNGGYTF

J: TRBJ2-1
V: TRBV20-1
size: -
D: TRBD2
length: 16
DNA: TGCAGTGCTAGAGGTCTGACTAGCGGGACACACAATGAGCAGTTCTTC
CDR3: CSARGLTSGTHNEQFF

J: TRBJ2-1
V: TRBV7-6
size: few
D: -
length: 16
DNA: TGTGCCAGCAGCCCCGCGTTGGTGACTACCTACAATGAGCAGTTCTTC
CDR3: CASSPALVTTYNEQFF

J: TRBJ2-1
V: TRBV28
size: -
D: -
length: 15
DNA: TGTGCCAGCAGTTCGGCCTTGGGGGGAAACAATGAGCAGTTCTTC
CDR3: CASSSALGGNNEQFF

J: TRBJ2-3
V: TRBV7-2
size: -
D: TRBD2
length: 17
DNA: TGTGCCAGCAGCTTGCTAGCGGGTAGCACGGCGGCAGATACGCAGTATTTT
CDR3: CASSLLAGSTAADTQYF

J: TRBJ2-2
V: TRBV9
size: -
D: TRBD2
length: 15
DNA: TGTGCCAGCAGCGTAGTGGGACTAGCGACCGGGGAGCTGTTTTTT
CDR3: CASSVVGLATGELFF

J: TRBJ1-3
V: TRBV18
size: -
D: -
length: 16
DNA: TGTGCCAGCTCACCATGGAACTCCGGCTCTGGAAACACCATATATTTT
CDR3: CASSPWNSGSGNTIYF

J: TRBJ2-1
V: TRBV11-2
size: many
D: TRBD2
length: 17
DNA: TGTGCCAGCAGCTTAGGTGAAAGCGGGAGGTCACACAATGAGCAGTTCTTC
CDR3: CASSLGESGRSHNEQFF

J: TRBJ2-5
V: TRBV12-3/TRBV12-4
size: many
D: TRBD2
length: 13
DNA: TGTGCCAGCAGTGAGGCGGGAGTGGAGACCCAGTACTTC
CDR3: CASSEAGVETQYF

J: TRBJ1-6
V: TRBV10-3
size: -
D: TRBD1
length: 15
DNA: TGTGCCACGAAAACCGGGACAGGGGATAATTCACCCCTCCACTTT
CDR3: CATKTGTGDNSPLHF

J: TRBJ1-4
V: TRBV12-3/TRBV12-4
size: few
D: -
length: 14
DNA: TGTGCCAGCAGTTTCGGCACCCGGGAAGAAAAACTGTTTTTT
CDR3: CASSFGTREEKLFF

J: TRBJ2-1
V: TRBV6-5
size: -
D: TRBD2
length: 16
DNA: TGTGCCAGCAGTTACTCGATAGCGGGATCCTACAATGAGCAGTTCTTC
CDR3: CASSYSIAGSYNEQFF

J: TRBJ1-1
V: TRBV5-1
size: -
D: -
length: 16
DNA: TGCGCCAGCAGCCCCGGGGGGGCAGGAGGTAACACTGAAGCTTTCTTT
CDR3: CASSPGGAGGNTEAFF

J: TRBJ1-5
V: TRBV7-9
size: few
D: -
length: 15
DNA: TGTGCCAGCAGCTCCCCCGGGACAAGCAATCAGCCCCAGCATTTT
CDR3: CASSSPGTSNQPQHF

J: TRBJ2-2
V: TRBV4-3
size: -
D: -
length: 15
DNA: TGCGCCAGCAGCCAAGATAATATGGTTTCCGGGGAGCTGTTTTTT
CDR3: CASSQDNMVSGELFF

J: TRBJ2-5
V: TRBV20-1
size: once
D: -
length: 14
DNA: TGCAGTGCCGTGGAACGTACCTTTCTGGAGACCCAGTACTTC
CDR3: CSAVERTFLETQYF

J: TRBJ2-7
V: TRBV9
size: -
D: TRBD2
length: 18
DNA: TGTGCCAGCAGCGTAGAGGGTCGGGCGGGACTAGCGGGAGACGAGCAGTACTTC
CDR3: CASSVEGRAGLAGDEQYF

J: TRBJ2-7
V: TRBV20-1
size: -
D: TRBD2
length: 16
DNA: TGCAGTGCTACGTCTAGCGGGAGGGCCAGGTCCTACGAGCAGTACTTC
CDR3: CSATSSGRARSYEQYF

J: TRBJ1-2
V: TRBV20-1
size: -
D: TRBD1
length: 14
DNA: TGCAGTGCTAGACCCGGGACAGGCCCCTATGGCTACACCTTC
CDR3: CSARPGTGPYGYTF

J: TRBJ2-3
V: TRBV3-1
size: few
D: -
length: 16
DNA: TGTGCCAGCAGCCGGTCGAGTGGCGGGGGCACAGATACGCAGTATTTT
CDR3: CASSRSSGGGTDTQYF

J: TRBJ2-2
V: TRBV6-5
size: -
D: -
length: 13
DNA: TGTGCCAGCAGTTACTTTAGGTCCGGGGAGCTGTTTTTT
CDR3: CASSYFRSGELFF